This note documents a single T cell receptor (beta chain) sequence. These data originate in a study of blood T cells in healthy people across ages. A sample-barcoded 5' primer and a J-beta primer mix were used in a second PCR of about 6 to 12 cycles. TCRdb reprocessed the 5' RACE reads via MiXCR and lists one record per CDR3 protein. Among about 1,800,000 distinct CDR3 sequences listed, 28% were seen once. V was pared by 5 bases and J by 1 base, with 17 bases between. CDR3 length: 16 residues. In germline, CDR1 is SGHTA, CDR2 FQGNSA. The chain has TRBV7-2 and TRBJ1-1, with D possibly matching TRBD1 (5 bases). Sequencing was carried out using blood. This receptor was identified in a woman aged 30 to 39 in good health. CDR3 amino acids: CASSPSGVGGNTEAFF. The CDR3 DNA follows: TGTGCCAGCAGCCCCTCGGGGGTCGGCGGGAACACTGAAGCTTTCTTT. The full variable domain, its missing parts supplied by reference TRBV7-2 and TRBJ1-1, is GAGVSQSPSNKVTEKGKDVELRCDPISGHTALYWYRQSLGQGLEFLIYFQGNSAPDKSGLPSDRFSAERTGGSVSTLTIQRTQQEDSAVYLCASSPSGVGGNTEAFFGQGTRLTVV.